The present T cell receptor beta chain was sequenced within a study of blood T cell repertoires in COVID-19. Study summary: Spain, Italy and the United States supplied samples that represented acute and convalescent COVID-19. Sample material is recorded as cDNA or gDNA derived from T cells, B-cell-depleted T cells, or PBMCs.

In the authors' workflow: Researchers report that nucleated cell counts were estimated from reference gene primer amplification. The data were produced by immunoSEQ multiplex PCR, yet TCRdb's version contains in-frame clones alone and is incomplete. For V, J and clone size, that table is used; D and trimming come from the DNA. This table has about 220,000 clones, roughly 80% appearing once. The sample holds a few counts of this clone. The junction departs from germline at one end; a sequencing error may be responsible. The CDR3 is 11 amino acids. Germline CDR1 SGHRS, CDR2 YFSETQ. The sequenced material came from peripheral blood. This receptor was taken from a woman aged 65 to 85 with acute or convalescent COVID-19. This chain links TRBV5-1 with TRBJ1-1, with D perhaps matching TRBD1 (5 bases). This chain's CDR3 is CASSSGGDVAF. The CDR3, as DNA: TGCGCCAGCAGCTCCGGGGGGGACGTGGCCTTT.